This entry concerns a single T cell receptor beta chain. What it binds is not known. These data belong to a study of blood T cells in healthy people across ages. The study, taken as a whole, reports: Calculation of diversity from one million T cells yielded estimates considered to be underestimates.

CDR1 SGHTA and CDR2 FQGNSA come from the germline V gene. Trimming left V 4 bases short and J 2 bases short, with 14 bases between. The CDR3 covers 15 residues. Using a J-beta primer mix together with a sample-barcoded 5' primer, a second PCR was run for about 6 to 11 cycles. A 12-random-nucleotide template-switch adaptor tagged each cDNA molecule. TCRdb re-analysed the 5' RACE reads in MiXCR, keeping a single row per CDR3 protein. Of around 940,000 distinct CDR3 sequences in the sample, about 53% were seen once. The sequencing input was blood. The sequence came from a woman aged 55-69 years in good health. V usage is TRBV7-2 and J usage is TRBJ1-2, with a possible D match to TRBD1 (6 bases). The CDR3 DNA follows: TGTGCCAGCAGCTCACCCGACAGGACAAACTATGGCTACACCTTC. As protein: CASSSPDRTNYGYTF.